A selection of T cell receptor beta chains follows, all from one sample in a study of control samples from healthy donors and cancer patients. TCRdb's table, derived via immunoSEQ multiplex PCR, lists solely in-frame clones and lacks some. The sample includes just over 150,000 clones, roughly 92% of them seen just once. Material for sequencing was blood. The receptors here all came from a man aged 50 to 59 in good health. The CDR3 runs from the conserved cysteine through the conserved F or W. D genes are given only for firm matches. Rows may omit the clone size; those that give it use once, few, many or a size class.

J gene: TRBJ2-5
V gene: TRBV20-1
D gene: -
clone size: -
CDR3 DNA: TGCAGTGCTAGCCCGAAAACCCAGTACTTC
CDR3 protein: CSASPKTQYF

J gene: TRBJ2-3
V gene: TRBV2
D gene: TRBD2
clone size: -
CDR3 DNA: TGTGCCAGCAGTCTTCGAGGGCGGGAGGGTACCACGCAGTATTTT
CDR3 protein: CASSLRGREGTTQYF

J gene: TRBJ1-4
V gene: TRBV19
D gene: -
clone size: -
CDR3 DNA: TGTGCCAGTAGTTTTCCTGGGGCAACTAATGAAAAACTGTTTTTT
CDR3 protein: CASSFPGATNEKLFF

J gene: TRBJ2-3
V gene: TRBV9
D gene: TRBD1
clone size: -
CDR3 DNA: TGTGCCAGCAGCCCAAAGACCGGGACAGGGGGCAAAGGAGATACGCAGTATTTT
CDR3 protein: CASSPKTGTGGKGDTQYF

J gene: TRBJ1-3
V gene: TRBV4-1
D gene: -
clone size: -
CDR3 DNA: TGCGCCAGCAGCCAAGATCCAGGGTCTGGAAACACCATATATTTT
CDR3 protein: CASSQDPGSGNTIYF

J gene: TRBJ2-7
V gene: TRBV28
D gene: TRBD2
clone size: once
CDR3 DNA: TGTGCCAGCAGTTCTTTGTACCAGCGGGAGGGCCAGAGGTACGAGCAGTACTTC
CDR3 protein: CASSSLYQREGQRYEQYF

J gene: TRBJ2-7
V gene: TRBV3-1/TRBV3-2
D gene: -
clone size: -
CDR3 DNA: TGTGCCAGCAGCCTTTCCAACCACTACGAGCAGTACTTC
CDR3 protein: CASSLSNHYEQYF

J gene: TRBJ2-6
V gene: TRBV7-9
D gene: -
clone size: -
CDR3 DNA: TGTGCCAGCAGCTCGGGGGTAGTCGGGACAGATGGTGGGGCCAACGTCCTGACTTTC
CDR3 protein: CASSSGVVGTDGGANVLTF

J gene: TRBJ1-4
V gene: TRBV28
D gene: -
clone size: -
CDR3 DNA: TGTGCCAGCAAGGTCAGCCTTAATGAAAAACTGTTTTTT
CDR3 protein: CASKVSLNEKLFF

J gene: TRBJ1-5
V gene: TRBV21-1
D gene: -
clone size: -
CDR3 DNA: TGTGCCAGCAGCAAAGGCGTGAACAGCAATCAGCCCCAGCATTTT
CDR3 protein: CASSKGVNSNQPQHF

J gene: TRBJ2-7
V gene: TRBV6-1
D gene: -
clone size: -
CDR3 DNA: TGTGCCAGCAGTGACCCTGGCAGAACATACGAGCAGTACTTC
CDR3 protein: CASSDPGRTYEQYF

J gene: TRBJ2-3
V gene: TRBV27
D gene: TRBD2
clone size: -
CDR3 DNA: TGTGCCAGCAGTTTGCGAGCGGGAGACACAGATACGCAGTATTTT
CDR3 protein: CASSLRAGDTDTQYF

J gene: TRBJ2-3
V gene: TRBV7-2
D gene: -
clone size: -
CDR3 DNA: TGTGCCAGCAGCTTCTTAAACACAGATACGCAGTATTTT
CDR3 protein: CASSFLNTDTQYF

J gene: TRBJ2-7
V gene: TRBV20-1
D gene: -
clone size: -
CDR3 DNA: TGCAGTGCTAGTTCACGGAGGGATAGCGAGCAGTACTTC
CDR3 protein: CSASSRRDSEQYF

J gene: TRBJ2-1
V gene: TRBV15
D gene: TRBD2
clone size: -
CDR3 DNA: TGTGCCACCAGCGGACTTTCTAGCGGGAGCCCCTACAATGAGCAGTTCTTC
CDR3 protein: CATSGLSSGSPYNEQFF

J gene: TRBJ2-7
V gene: TRBV10-2
D gene: -
clone size: -
CDR3 DNA: TGCGCCAGCAATTTAGACAGTTGGGTTACCTACGAGCAGTACTTC
CDR3 protein: CASNLDSWVTYEQYF

J gene: TRBJ2-2
V gene: TRBV7-9
D gene: -
clone size: -
CDR3 DNA: TGTGCCAGCAGCTCAGCCCGGAGGGAGCTGTTTTTT
CDR3 protein: CASSSARRELFF

J gene: TRBJ1-2
V gene: TRBV7-6
D gene: -
clone size: -
CDR3 DNA: TGTGCCAGCAGCCTAAACAGGTTTGATGGCTATGGCTACACCTTC
CDR3 protein: CASSLNRFDGYGYTF

J gene: TRBJ2-1
V gene: TRBV5-4
D gene: TRBD2
clone size: -
CDR3 DNA: TGTGCCAGCAGCTTACCGGGACTAGCGGGCACGAAGGATGAGCAGTTCTTC
CDR3 protein: CASSLPGLAGTKDEQFF

J gene: TRBJ2-1
V gene: TRBV11-3
D gene: -
clone size: -
CDR3 DNA: TGTGCCAGCAGCAAGGGAGAGGAGAGGCGGCAGTTCTTC
CDR3 protein: CASSKGEERRQFF

J gene: TRBJ2-5
V gene: TRBV3-1/TRBV3-2
D gene: -
clone size: -
CDR3 DNA: TGTGCCAGCAGCCAAGAAGCTCGGGAAGAGACCCAGTACTTC
CDR3 protein: CASSQEAREETQYF

J gene: TRBJ1-6
V gene: TRBV2
D gene: -
clone size: -
CDR3 DNA: TGTGCCAGCAGGGACCGGGGCTACCTTAATTCACCCCTCCACTTT
CDR3 protein: CASRDRGYLNSPLHF

J gene: TRBJ2-2
V gene: TRBV5-1
D gene: TRBD1
clone size: -
CDR3 DNA: TGCGCCAGCAGCCCACAGGGGCAGAACACCGGGGAGCTGTTTTTT
CDR3 protein: CASSPQGQNTGELFF

J gene: TRBJ2-5
V gene: TRBV11-2
D gene: TRBD2
clone size: -
CDR3 DNA: TGTGCCAGCAGCTTCGGGCTAGCGGGAGGTGAGACCCAGTACTTC
CDR3 protein: CASSFGLAGGETQYF

J gene: TRBJ2-1
V gene: TRBV6-1
D gene: TRBD2
clone size: -
CDR3 DNA: TGTGCCAGCAGTGAAGCCCCAGTTTGGGGGGGCTACAATGAGCAGTTCTTC
CDR3 protein: CASSEAPVWGGYNEQFF

J gene: TRBJ1-6
V gene: TRBV6-5
D gene: TRBD1
clone size: -
CDR3 DNA: TGTGCCAGCAGCCTGACAGGGAATCATAATTCACCCCTCCACTTT
CDR3 protein: CASSLTGNHNSPLHF

J gene: TRBJ1-3
V gene: TRBV15
D gene: -
clone size: -
CDR3 DNA: TGTGCCACCAGCCTGGGGGGAGGGTTCGGAAACACCATATATTTT
CDR3 protein: CATSLGGGFGNTIYF

J gene: TRBJ2-7
V gene: TRBV6-5
D gene: -
clone size: -
CDR3 DNA: TGTGCCAGCACGCCGCCCCAGGGGCACGAGCAGTACTTC
CDR3 protein: CASTPPQGHEQYF

J gene: TRBJ2-2
V gene: TRBV5-1
D gene: -
clone size: once
CDR3 DNA: TGCGCCAGCCGCCCAGGGGGGGACACCGGGGAGCTGTTTTTT
CDR3 protein: CASRPGGDTGELFF

J gene: TRBJ2-1
V gene: TRBV24-1
D gene: TRBD2
clone size: once
CDR3 DNA: TGTGCCACCAGTGATTACGGGACTAGCGGGAGTAACGAGCAGTTCTTC
CDR3 protein: CATSDYGTSGSNEQFF

J gene: TRBJ2-7
V gene: TRBV6-5
D gene: TRBD1
clone size: once
CDR3 DNA: TGTGCCAGCAGCCTCGGGACAGGGGGCTCCTACGAGCAGTACTTC
CDR3 protein: CASSLGTGGSYEQYF

J gene: TRBJ1-1
V gene: TRBV12-3/TRBV12-4
D gene: -
clone size: -
CDR3 DNA: TGTGCCGCCAAGACAGAGAACACTGAAGCTTTCTTT
CDR3 protein: CAAKTENTEAFF

J gene: TRBJ1-1
V gene: TRBV2
D gene: TRBD1
clone size: -
CDR3 DNA: TGTGCCAGCAGTCTCGGACAGGGGAACACTGAAGCTTTCTTT
CDR3 protein: CASSLGQGNTEAFF

J gene: TRBJ2-1
V gene: TRBV30
D gene: TRBD1
clone size: -
CDR3 DNA: TGTGCCTGGAGGCGACAGGGTCCGGATGAGCAGTTCTTC
CDR3 protein: CAWRRQGPDEQFF

J gene: TRBJ2-2
V gene: TRBV7-3
D gene: -
clone size: -
CDR3 DNA: TGTGCCAGCACCTCGCCCCCCGGGGAGCTGTTTTTT
CDR3 protein: CASTSPPGELFF

J gene: TRBJ2-5
V gene: TRBV4-2
D gene: TRBD1
clone size: -
CDR3 DNA: TGTGCCAGCAGCCAAGCAACGACAGGGGTGGGAGAGACCCAGTACTTC
CDR3 protein: CASSQATTGVGETQYF

J gene: TRBJ2-1
V gene: TRBV7-9
D gene: -
clone size: -
CDR3 DNA: TGTGCCAGCAGCTTGCCGTCCCGAGGGAATGAGCAGTTCTTC
CDR3 protein: CASSLPSRGNEQFF